The 9 T cell receptor beta chains in this list originate from one sample, sequenced in a study of blood T cell repertoires in COVID-19. The table came from immunoSEQ multiplex PCR; TCRdb's copy has only in-frame clones and leaves some out. The data hold tens of thousands of clones, with 82% observed a single time. Material for sequencing was peripheral blood. The receptors originated from a human donor in a cohort sampled during active COVID-19.

The chain employs TRBV18 and TRBJ2-2; 7 bases map to TRBD1. This CDR3 has 18 amino acids. J was trimmed by 7 bases and V by 4 bases; bases with no gene match: 18. CDR1 is KGHSH, CDR2 LQKENI, per germline. The CDR3 reads CASSHRRTGTENHGELFF. CDR3 coding DNA: TGTGCCAGCTCACACCGACGGACCGGGACAGAAAATCACGGGGAGCTGTTTTTT.

This clone was observed a handful of times. V is TRBV5-6 and J is TRBJ2-7; 10 bases align to TRBD1. Looked up from germline, CDR1 is SGHDT and CDR2 is YYEEEE. The CDR3 has 16 residues. V was clipped by 2 bases and J by 4 bases; unmatched bases: 9. The CDR3 DNA follows: TGTGCCAGCAGCTTACCGACAGGGGGCAGGCCTTACGAGCAGTACTTC. This gives the protein CASSLPTGGRPYEQYF.

The chain has TRBV19 and TRBJ1-5; tentative D call: TRBD1 (6 bases). Trimming took off 5 bases at V and 2 bases at J, with 19 bases between the two ends. The CDR3 is 17 amino acids. The V gene's germline CDR1 is LNHDA and CDR2 SQIVND (reference sequence). The CDR3, as DNA: TGTGCCAGTAGTGCGGAACAGGGATCTCTTCGCAATCAGCCCCAGCATTTT. Its translation is CASSAEQGSLRNQPQHF.

The V gene is TRBV4-3, the J gene TRBJ1-3, with 7 bases identical to TRBD1. Germline V lookup: CDR1 LGHNA, CDR2 YSLEER. V lost 4 bases and J lost 8; bases outside the gene matches: 11. CDR3 length equals 15 residues. The CDR3 region is CASSPLDQGVDTIYF. CDR3 nucleotide sequence: TGCGCCAGCAGCCCCCTGGACCAGGGGGTAGACACCATATATTTT.

This chain connects TRBV4-2 to TRBJ1-3; the D is unclear. Germline values: CDR1 LGHNA, CDR2 YNFKEQ. The CDR3 extends over 16 amino acids. V dropped 2 bases and J dropped 4 bases, with 15 bases sitting between them. This CDR3 reads CASSQNPAEPGNTIYF. The DNA for the CDR3 is TGTGCCAGCAGCCAAAACCCTGCGGAACCCGGAAACACCATATATTTT.

The V gene is TRBV7-2, the J gene TRBJ2-5; 8 bases match TRBD2. CDR1 and CDR2 (germline): SGHTA, FQGNSA. The junction had 11 bases not matched to a gene; V was cut back by 5 bases and J by 3 bases. CDR3 length: 16 residues. CDR3 residues: CASSLGLARGEETQYF. The CDR3, as DNA: TGTGCCAGCAGCCTCGGACTAGCAAGGGGAGAAGAGACCCAGTACTTC.

The rearrangement uses TRBV25-1 and TRBJ2-3, with D perhaps matching TRBD2 (6 bases). Germline V gene lookup returns CDR1 MGHDK and CDR2 SYGVNS. The CDR3 covers 15 residues. V shed 2 bases and J shed 1 base, with 10 bases lying between them. Here the CDR3 DNA reads TGTGCCAGCAGTGAACTAGCGTACGGCACAGATACGCAGTATTTT. Its translation: CASSELAYGTDTQYF. The full variable domain, with the rest looked up from reference TRBV25-1 and TRBJ2-3, is EADIYQTPRYLVIGTGKKITLECSQTMGHDKMYWYQQDPGMELHLIHYSYGVNSTEKGDLSSESTVSRIRTEHFPLTLESARPSHTSQYLCASSELAYGTDTQYFGPGTRLTVL.

This chain uses TRBV5-1 with TRBJ2-1, with 15 bases fitting TRBD2. This CDR3 is 19 amino acids long. Unmatched junction bases numbered 11, after V lost 2 bases and J lost 5 bases. Germline values: CDR1 SGHRS, CDR2 YFSETQ. CDR3 sequence (DNA): TGCGCCAGCAGCTTACGGGGACTAGCGGGAGGTTTAGGGAACAATGAGCAGTTCTTC. Translated: CASSLRGLAGGLGNNEQFF.

The J gene is TRBJ2-1, the V gene TRBV5-5; TRBD2 matches 7 bases. The CDR3 runs 14 residues. Germline-derived CDR1 and CDR2 are SGHKS and YYEKEE (reference sequence). The CDR3 region has the DNA TGTGCAACCACCGATGGACGGGGAGGGAATGAGCAGTTCTTC. It codes for CATTDGRGGNEQFF.